This TCR beta chain stems from a study of T cells after yellow fever vaccination. The V end was cut by 3 bases, the J end by 3 bases, with 11 bases between. The CDR3 runs 15 residues. Worth noting for this clonotype: What it recognizes is unknown.

A single record per CDR3 protein comes from TCRdb applying MiXCR to the 5' RACE reads. This sample has approximately 330,000 distinct CDR3 sequences, with over 3.5% found just once. Findings and limits, study-wide: Post-booster samples contained most primary-vaccination clones (around 96% CD4, 70% to 90% CD8).

The V gene is TRBV12-3 or TRBV12-4, the J gene TRBJ2-2; no clear D. This receptor was obtained from a man between 18 and 35 years old who received the YFV17D yellow fever vaccine. The specimen comprised PBMCs, sampled 5 days after the yellow fever booster vaccination. CDR3 coding DNA: TGTGCCAGCAGTTTTGCAGGCGCCTACACCGGGGAGCTGTTTTTT. Amino acid sequence: CASSFAGAYTGELFF.